This entry lists 28 T cell receptor beta chains sequenced from one sample in a study of T cells in narcolepsy. Clones were sequenced by immunoSEQ multiplex PCR, and TCRdb holds only the in-frame ones, with some missing. The table includes 27,000 or so clones, about 89% detected once. The specimen was CD45RA- memory CD4+ T cells from PBMCs. All receptors come from a human donor with narcolepsy.

This rearrangement joins TRBV6-1 to TRBJ2-5; D is ambiguous. The CDR3 runs 14 residues. The germline CDR1 and CDR2 sequences are MNHNS and SASEGT. The V end lost 3 bases, the J end lost 2 bases, and 10 bases lay between the germline ends. As DNA, the CDR3 is TGTGCCAGCAGTGATGAGGTAACACAAGAGACCCAGTACTTC. It encodes CASSDEVTQETQYF.

The CDR3 nucleotides are TGTGCCAGCATGGTCACATCCCAGGGCTACACCTTC. Amino acid sequence: CASMVTSQGYTF. The chain joins TRBV6-1 to TRBJ1-2; D not resolved. In germline, CDR1 is MNHNS, CDR2 SASEGT. This CDR3 has 12 amino acids. V lost 7 bases to trimming and J lost 8 bases, with 14 bases between them.

This rearrangement joins TRBV7-8 to TRBJ2-2; 12 bases agree with TRBD2. The junction had 3 bases not matched to a gene; V was cut back by 1 base and J by 6 bases. Germline assignment: CDR1 SGHVS and CDR2 FQNEAQ. CDR3 length: 16 residues. The CDR3 protein is CASSLGASGGAGELFF. CDR3 bases: TGTGCCAGCAGCTTAGGCGCTAGCGGGGGGGCCGGGGAGCTGTTTTTT.

The rearrangement links TRBV28 to TRBJ2-4; possibly TRBD2 for D (7 bases). Germline loops: CDR1 MDHEN, CDR2 SYDVKM. The V gene lost 8 bases and the J gene lost 1 base, with 18 bases spanning the gap. The CDR3 extends over 16 amino acids. CDR3 bases: TGTGCCAGCGGGGGGGCGGGCAGTGGTGCCAAAAACATTCAGTACTTC. It specifies CASGGAGSGAKNIQYF.

CDR3 coding DNA: TGTGCCAGCAGCCGAGCCAGAGACGATGAAAAACTGTTTTTT. Protein: CASSRARDDEKLFF. This rearrangement joins TRBV7-9 to TRBJ1-4; D call uncertain. The ends were cut back, 5 bases at V and 6 bases at J, with 13 bases in the middle. The CDR3 loop spans 14 amino acids. From germline, CDR1 is SEHNR and CDR2 FQNEAQ (reference sequence).

J is TRBJ1-4 and V is TRBV6-5; weak D call: TRBD1 (5 bases). Looked up from germline, CDR1 is MNHEY and CDR2 is SVGAGI. Trimming shortened V by 2 bases and J by 7 bases, and 11 bases separated the two germline ends. This CDR3 has 14 residues. The CDR3 is CASSYTGQGEKLFF. CDR3 coding DNA: TGTGCCAGCAGTTACACGGGGCAAGGTGAAAAACTGTTTTTT.

The CDR3 DNA reads as TGCGCCAGCAGCTTTGGACTAGCGGGGGACTCAAGCTCCTACAATGAGCAGTTCTTC. It encodes CASSFGLAGDSSSYNEQFF. The gene calls are TRBV5-1 and TRBJ2-1, with 13 bases lining up with TRBD2. V shed 2 bases, J shed 0 bases, and the junction held 8 bases outside the gene matches. The CDR3 extends over 19 amino acids. CDR1 is SGHRS and CDR2 is YFSETQ in the germline V gene.

The rearrangement uses TRBV7-8 and TRBJ1-1, with D hard to call. The CDR3 consists of 12 residues. V lost 4 bases and J 0 bases, leaving 3 bases between the germline ends. Germline lookup yields CDR1 SGHVS and CDR2 FQNEAQ. The CDR3 spells CASSWLNTEAFF. CDR3 nucleotide sequence: TGTGCCAGCAGCTGGTTGAACACTGAAGCTTTCTTT.

The chain carries TRBV10-3 and TRBJ2-1, with D hard to call. In germline, CDR1 is ENHRY, CDR2 SYGVKD. There are 12 residues in the CDR3. The V and J ends lost 2 bases and 11 bases respectively, with 10 bases between them. CDR3 bases: TGTGCCATCAGTGAGGGACCCAGGAAGCAGTTCTTC. Its protein product is CAISEGPRKQFF.

The chain couples TRBV7-2 to TRBJ2-1, with D possibly being TRBD2 (6 bases). The germline V gene has CDR1 SGHTA and CDR2 FQGNSA. Trimming took 1 base from V and 10 from J, leaving 8 bases between them. CDR3 length equals 12 residues. CDR3 in amino acids: CASSLVAGEQFF. In nucleotides, the CDR3 is TGTGCCAGCAGCTTAGTGGCGGGGGAGCAGTTCTTC.

The CDR3 here is CASSGVTYNSPLHF. CDR3 DNA sequence: TGTGCCAGCAGTGGGGTTACCTATAATTCACCCCTCCACTTT. The chain carries TRBV6-1 and TRBJ1-6, with D unresolved. The CDR3 totals 14 residues. Deletions cut 4 bases from V and 2 bases from J, with 6 bases between. Germline lookup yields CDR1 MNHNS and CDR2 SASEGT.

This rearrangement joins TRBV6-1 to TRBJ2-1; D unresolved. CDR1 and CDR2 (germline): MNHNS, SASEGT. Trimming stripped 7 bases from V and 5 bases from J, with 6 bases between. The CDR3 loop spans 11 amino acids. The CDR3 bases are TGTGCCAGCAAACGAGACAATGAGCAGTTCTTC. This codes for CASKRDNEQFF.

The CDR3 here is CASSLNSYNEQFF. The CDR3 DNA reads TGTGCCAGCAGTTTAAACTCCTACAATGAGCAGTTCTTC. The rearrangement joins TRBV27 to TRBJ2-1; D not resolved. There are 13 residues in the CDR3. Germline CDR1 and CDR2: MNHEY and SMNVEV (reference sequence). The V end lost 2 bases, the J end lost 0 bases, and 2 bases lay between the germline ends.

The V call is TRBV6-5, the J call TRBJ2-5, with TRBD2 matching over 11 bases. The J segment lost 4 bases and the V segment lost 8 bases, leaving 6 bases of the junction unmatched. The CDR3 sequence is 14 residues long. Germline V gives CDR1 MNHEY, CDR2 SVGAGI. CDR3 sequence: CASHAGLAGETQYF. The CDR3 nucleotides are TGTGCCAGCCACGCAGGACTAGCGGGAGAGACCCAGTACTTC.

This clone is a singleton in its sample. The chain joins TRBV20-1 to TRBJ2-7; D is unresolved. Trimming shortened V by 4 bases and J by 0 bases, and 4 bases separated the two germline ends. The CDR3 runs 11 residues. Germline V lookup: CDR1 DFQATT, CDR2 SNEGSKA (reference sequence). CDR3 region: CSATTSYEQYV. CDR3 DNA sequence: TGCAGTGCTACAACCTCCTACGAGCAGTACGTC.

In its sample, this clone was seen once. The chain carries TRBV7-2 and TRBJ2-5; D gene uncertain. With 3 bases removed from V and 1 base from J, the gap between germline ends came to 9 bases. From germline, CDR1 is SGHTA and CDR2 FQGNSA. The CDR3 loop spans 14 amino acids. The CDR3 sequence: CASSLDGFQETQYF. For the CDR3, the DNA is TGTGCCAGCAGCTTGGACGGGTTCCAAGAGACCCAGTACTTC.

CDR3: CASSLFEVAYTF. In DNA form, the CDR3 reads TGTGCCAGCAGCTTATTTGAGGTCGCCTACACCTTC. The J gene is TRBJ1-2, the V gene TRBV7-2; no clear D. Germline CDR1 is SGHTA and CDR2 is FQGNSA. CDR3 length: 12 residues. Trimming removed 2 bases from V and 10 bases from J, with 11 bases in between.

V is TRBV18 and J is TRBJ1-2; D call uncertain. Germline CDR1 and CDR2: KGHSH and LQKENI. V lost 3 bases and J lost 6, with 14 bases in between. This CDR3 comprises 14 residues. This chain's CDR3 is CASSPTELGNGYTF. The CDR3 DNA is TGTGCCAGCTCACCGACGGAATTAGGCAATGGCTACACCTTC.

CDR3 sequence reads: CASGLGTGYTEAFF. For the CDR3, the DNA is TGTGCTAGTGGTTTGGGGACAGGGTACACTGAAGCTTTCTTT. This chain links TRBV12-5 with TRBJ1-1; 8 nucleotides align to TRBD1. CDR1 and CDR2 (germline): LGHNT, FRNRAP. The CDR3 length is 14 residues. J was trimmed by 3 bases and V by 1 base; bases with no gene match: 1.

The rearrangement joins TRBV9 to TRBJ1-1; D not certain. V was trimmed by 1 base and J by 0 bases, leaving 10 bases between them. Germline loops: CDR1 SGDLS, CDR2 YYNGEE. This CDR3 has 15 residues. For the CDR3, the DNA is TGTGCCAGCAGCGTAAATGCCCGAATGAACACTGAAGCTTTCTTT. Translating it yields CASSVNARMNTEAFF.

The CDR3 sequence: CASSRAQGARDTQYF. The CDR3 DNA reads as TGCGCCAGCAGTCGGGCCCAGGGGGCGAGGGATACGCAGTATTTT. J is TRBJ2-3 and V is TRBV5-1; 8 bases are shared with TRBD1. The trim removed 5 bases at V and 6 bases at J, leaving 11 bases unmatched. Looked up from germline, CDR1 is SGHRS and CDR2 is YFSETQ. This CDR3 region has 15 residues. Complete variable domain (other parts from reference TRBV5-1 and TRBJ2-3): KAGVTQTPRYLIKTRGQQVTLSCSPISGHRSVSWYQQTPGQGLQFLFEYFSETQRNKGNFPGRFSGRQFSNSRSEMNVSTLELGDSALYLCASSRAQGARDTQYFGPGTRLTVL.

This chain links TRBV23-1 with TRBJ1-1, with unresolved D. TRBV23-1 is an ORF, with its function uncertain. V lost 0 bases and J 0 bases, leaving 5 bases between the germline ends. The CDR3 consists of 14 residues. In nucleotides, the CDR3 is TGCGCCAGCAGTCAATCGAGATTGAACACTGAAGCTTTCTTT. Translation: CASSQSRLNTEAFF.

This sequence joins TRBV2 and TRBJ2-5, with TRBD1 matching 7 bases. J lost 3 bases, V lost 4 bases, and 2 bases had no gene match. Germline-derived CDR1 and CDR2 are SNHLY and FYNNEI. The CDR3 length is 13 residues. The CDR3 region is CASSGGQEETQYF. The CDR3 bases are TGTGCCAGCAGTGGCGGACAGGAAGAGACCCAGTACTTC.

This chain joins TRBV18 and TRBJ2-2; D is undetermined. The germline gives CDR1 KGHSH, CDR2 LQKENI. The CDR3 has 15 residues. V was trimmed by 5 bases and J by 0 bases, leaving 10 bases between them. CDR3 amino acids: CASSSQASNTGELFF. Here the CDR3 DNA reads TGTGCCAGCTCATCGCAGGCCTCGAACACCGGGGAGCTGTTTTTT.

The chain uses TRBV11-2 and TRBJ2-7; 7 bases match TRBD1. The CDR3 extends over 13 amino acids. J lost 2 bases, V lost 5 bases, and 3 bases had no gene match. From germline, CDR1 is SGHAT and CDR2 FQNNGV. The CDR3: CASSPTGTYEQYV. As DNA, the CDR3 is TGTGCCAGCAGCCCGACAGGGACCTACGAGCAGTACGTC.

This clone was picked up one time. V is TRBV20-1 and J is TRBJ1-1; D is unresolved. CDR1 DFQATT and CDR2 SNEGSKA come from the germline V gene (reference sequence). Trimming took 3 bases from V and 5 from J, leaving 7 bases between them. The CDR3 has 11 residues. Here the CDR3 DNA reads TGCAGTGCTAGCCCTTTTACTGAAGCTTTCTTT. Amino acid sequence: CSASPFTEAFF.

The V call is TRBV6-6, the J call TRBJ1-5, with TRBD1 matching over 8 bases. Germline V gene data show CDR1 as MNHNY and CDR2 as SVGAGI (reference sequence). After removal of 6 bases from V and 3 bases from J, the junction contained 7 bases not matched to a gene. The CDR3 contains 15 residues. The CDR3 DNA sequence: TGTGCCAGCAGCGCGGACAGGGCAAACAATCAGCCCCAGCATTTT. Its translation: CASSADRANNQPQHF.

The chain joins TRBV5-4 to TRBJ2-2; D is ambiguous. Germline values: CDR1 SGHNT, CDR2 YYREEE (reference sequence). V lost 0 bases to trimming and J lost 2 bases, with 11 bases between them. This CDR3 has 16 residues. CDR3 in amino acids: CASSLGGNGNTGELFF. In DNA form, the CDR3 reads TGTGCCAGCAGCTTGGGGGGAAATGGAAACACCGGGGAGCTGTTTTTT.